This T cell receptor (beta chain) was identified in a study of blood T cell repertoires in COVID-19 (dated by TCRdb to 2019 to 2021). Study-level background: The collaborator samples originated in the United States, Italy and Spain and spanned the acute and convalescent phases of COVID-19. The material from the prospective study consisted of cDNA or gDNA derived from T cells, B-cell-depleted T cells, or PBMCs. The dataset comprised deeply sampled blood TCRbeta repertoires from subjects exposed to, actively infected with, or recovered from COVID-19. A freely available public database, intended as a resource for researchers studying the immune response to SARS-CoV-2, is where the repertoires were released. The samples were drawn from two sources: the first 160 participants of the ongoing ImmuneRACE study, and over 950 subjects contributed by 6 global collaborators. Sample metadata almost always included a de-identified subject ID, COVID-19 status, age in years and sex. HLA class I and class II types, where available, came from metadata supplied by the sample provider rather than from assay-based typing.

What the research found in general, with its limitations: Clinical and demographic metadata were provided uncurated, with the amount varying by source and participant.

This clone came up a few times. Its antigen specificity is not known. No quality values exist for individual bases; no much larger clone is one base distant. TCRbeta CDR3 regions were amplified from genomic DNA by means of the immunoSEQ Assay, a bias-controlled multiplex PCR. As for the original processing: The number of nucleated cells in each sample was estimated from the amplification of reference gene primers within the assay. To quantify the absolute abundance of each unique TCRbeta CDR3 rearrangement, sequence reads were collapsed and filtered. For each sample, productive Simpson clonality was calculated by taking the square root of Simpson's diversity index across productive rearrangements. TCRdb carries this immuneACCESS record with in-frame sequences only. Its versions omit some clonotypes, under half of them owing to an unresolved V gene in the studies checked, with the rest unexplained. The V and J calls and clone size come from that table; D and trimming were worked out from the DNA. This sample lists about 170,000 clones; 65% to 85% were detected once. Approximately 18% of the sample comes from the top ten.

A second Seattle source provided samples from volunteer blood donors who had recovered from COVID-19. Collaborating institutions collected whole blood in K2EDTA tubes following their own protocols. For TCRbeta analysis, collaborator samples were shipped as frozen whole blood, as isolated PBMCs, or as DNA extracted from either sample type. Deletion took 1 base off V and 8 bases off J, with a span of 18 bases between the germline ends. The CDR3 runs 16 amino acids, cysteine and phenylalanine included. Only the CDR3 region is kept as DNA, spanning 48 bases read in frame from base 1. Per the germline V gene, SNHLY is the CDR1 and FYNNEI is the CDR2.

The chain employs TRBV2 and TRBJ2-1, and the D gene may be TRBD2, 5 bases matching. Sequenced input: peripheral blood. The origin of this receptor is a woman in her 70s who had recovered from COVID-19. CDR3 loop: CASSEGAPLARDEQFF. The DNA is TGTGCCAGCAGTGAAGGGGCACCTCTAGCCCGGGATGAGCAGTTCTTC. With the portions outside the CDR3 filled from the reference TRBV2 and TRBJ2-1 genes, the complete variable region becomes EPEVTQTPSHQVTQMGQEVILRCVPISNHLYFYWYRQILGQKVEFLVSFYNNEISEKSEIFDDQFSVERPDGSNFTLKIRSTKLEDSAMYFCASSEGAPLARDEQFFGPGTRLTVL.